This T cell receptor (beta chain) stems from a study of cytomegalovirus exposure and HLA in healthy donors. This clone was observed a single time. Antigen specificity is unknown. Regarding the study as a whole: A few chains tied to CMV proved CMV antigen-specific in vitro. While the bulk of TCR sequences proved rare, some public TCRs turned up in many donors.

Profiled with immunoSEQ multiplex PCR; TCRdb holds only in-frame clones, not every one. Altogether 130,000 to 150,000 clones are present, 85% to 90% being singletons, with the ten largest covering approximately 8.5%. Sequenced sample: PBMCs. This TCR came from a woman between 18 and 30 years old in good health and CMV-seropositive.

The DNA of the CDR3 is TGTGCCAGCAGCTCAGGGGAGAGTCAGCCCCAGCATTTT. It is translated as CASSSGESQPQHF. The V and J genes are TRBV7-2 and TRBJ1-5; D might be TRBD1 (6 bases). This CDR3 region has 13 residues. Germline assignment: CDR1 SGHTA and CDR2 FQGNSA. V was cut by 4 bases and J by 6 bases, with 10 bases left in between.